Listed here are 9 T cell receptor beta chains from one sample, sequenced in a study of T cell repertoires in cytomegalovirus infection. No cognate antigen is known for these TCRs. In TCRdb, the reads were re-called with MiXCR into one record per CDR3 protein. The data hold 450,000 to 650,000 distinct CDR3 sequences, with over 35% observed a single time. The sample here was cultured PBMCs, taken from culture after CMV antigen stimulation. These receptors were collected from a human donor in good health (CMV status not recorded). Some clones in this sample may be carry-over from other donors' samples.

The V and J genes are TRBV6-8 and TRBJ1-1; a weak D match, TRBD1 (5 bases). Germline V gives CDR1 MNHGY, CDR2 SAAAGT. The CDR3 runs 15 residues. V was cut by 2 bases and J by 0 bases, with 10 bases left in between. CDR3 coding DNA: TGTGCCAGCAGTTACGGCGACAGTATGAACACTGAAGCTTTCTTT. The encoded protein is CASSYGDSMNTEAFF.

V usage is TRBV6-2 or TRBV6-3 and J usage is TRBJ2-2, with 11 bases matching TRBD2. Trimming at V came to 2 bases and at J to 6 bases, leaving 5 bases not matched to a gene. Germline loops: CDR1 MNHEY, CDR2 SVGEGT. The CDR3 has 16 amino acids. The CDR3: CASSYRPSGRPGELFF. In nucleotides, the CDR3 is TGTGCCAGCAGTTACCGGCCTAGCGGGAGGCCCGGGGAGCTGTTTTTT.

The V call is TRBV5-5, the J call TRBJ2-2; possible D gene TRBD1, 5 bases. The CDR3 is 17 amino acids. Per germline, CDR1 SGHKS and CDR2 YYEKEE (reference sequence). V gave up 1 base and J gave up 4 bases, with 17 bases separating them. The CDR3 DNA follows: TGTGCCAGCAGCTTGTTCTCAGACAGTTACTTCACCGGGGAGCTGTTTTTT. Translation: CASSLFSDSYFTGELFF.

This clonotype has a handful of counts. This sequence joins TRBV7-2 and TRBJ2-7; D is possibly TRBD1 or TRBD2 (5 bases each). Germline assignment: CDR1 SGHTA and CDR2 FQGNSA. Deletions cut 4 bases from V and 6 bases from J, with 10 bases between. The CDR3 length is 12 residues. The CDR3 reads CASSSPGSEQYF. The CDR3, as DNA: TGTGCCAGCAGCTCCCCAGGGAGCGAGCAGTACTTC.

This clonotype turned up a few times. The genes are TRBV7-6 and TRBJ2-2, with D possibly TRBD1 on 6 matching bases. The CDR3 totals 16 residues. Germline-derived CDR1 and CDR2 are SGHVS and FNYEAQ. Deletions cut 5 bases from V and 1 base from J, with 14 bases between. In DNA, the CDR3 is TGTGCCAGCAGCCCCCGACAGGCGGAGAACACCGGGGAGCTGTTTTTT. Its protein product is CASSPRQAENTGELFF.

Note on this clonotype: A much bigger clone sits one base away, suggesting this may be a read error. CDR3 amino acids: CASSPEYYEQYF. The CDR3 DNA is TGTGCCAGCAGCCCGGAGTACTACGAGCAGTACTTC. The chain employs TRBV7-9 and TRBJ2-7; D is ambiguous. Germline lookup yields CDR1 SEHNR and CDR2 FQNEAQ (reference sequence). Deletions cut 5 bases from V and 3 bases from J, with 8 bases between. This CDR3 is 12 amino acids long.

The V gene is TRBV7-2, the J gene TRBJ2-1, with D tentatively TRBD1 or TRBD2 (5 bases each). Trimming removed 3 bases at V and 1 base at J, with 10 bases between. This CDR3 spans 15 amino acids. In germline, CDR1 is SGHTA, CDR2 FQGNSA. The CDR3 sequence is CASSFGTPSYNEQFF. CDR3 bases: TGTGCCAGCAGCTTCGGGACCCCGTCCTACAATGAGCAGTTCTTC. Full variable domain (rest looked up from reference TRBV7-2 and TRBJ2-1): GAGVSQSPSNKVTEKGKDVELRCDPISGHTALYWYRQSLGQGLEFLIYFQGNSAPDKSGLPSDRFSAERTGGSVSTLTIQRTQQEDSAVYLCASSFGTPSYNEQFFGPGTRLTVL.

The V call is TRBV20-1, the J call TRBJ1-2, with a possible D match to TRBD1 (5 bases). Trimming took off 3 bases at V and 6 bases at J, with 11 bases between the two ends. The CDR3 covers 12 residues. Germline lookup yields CDR1 DFQATT and CDR2 SNEGSKA (reference sequence). This CDR3 is CSARVGGHGYTF. The CDR3 DNA follows: TGCAGTGCTAGGGTGGGGGGACATGGCTACACCTTC.

The chain carries TRBV20-1 and TRBJ2-3; D might be TRBD1 (5 bases). The CDR3 is 12 amino acids. V was clipped by 6 bases and J by 0 bases, with 7 bases between them. The germline gives CDR1 DFQATT, CDR2 SNEGSKA (reference sequence). DNA of the CDR3: TGCAGTGCAAGACAGAGCACAGATACGCAGTATTTT. Translating it yields CSARQSTDTQYF.